The clone carrying this T cell receptor (beta chain) was seen a handful of times. What it binds is not known. The data stem from a study of tumor-infiltrating lymphocytes in primary liver carcinoma. Study context: Stage T1-T3 N0M0 tumors spanned about 4.2 to 11 cm. Findings of the study overall: Tumors had a significantly higher top-250-clone fraction than blood (p = 0.039).

Using a constant-region primer together with ProtoScript II reverse transcriptase, TCR beta cDNA was made from around 500 ng of total RNA. Slightly modified ARM-PCR with three nested multiplex PCR rounds yielded TCR beta libraries. The first two PCR rounds, roughly 9 cycles each, used TRBV1-TRBV30 forward primers and a C-beta reverse primer. TCRdb reprocessed the multiplex PCR reads via MiXCR and lists one record per CDR3 protein. The table has approximately 73,000 distinct CDR3 sequences, about 70% seen once; the top ten hold roughly an eighth. CDR1 is MDHEN, CDR2 SYDVKM, per germline. V gave up 10 bases and J gave up 7 bases, with 17 bases separating them. The CDR3 spans 13 residues. For each extraction, RNA and DNA were obtained together from around 20-30 mg of unsorted bulk tissue. Tumors were each sampled at five separate regions.

The V call is TRBV28, the J call TRBJ2-1; D is undetermined. This TCR came from a woman aged 55-69 years with primary liver carcinoma and hepatitis B virus infection. Sequenced material: liver tumor tissue from sampling region 4. Indicated subset: tumor region T4, right-lateral pole. The CDR3 protein is CATQKPDHNEQFF. In DNA form, the CDR3 reads TGTGCCACCCAAAAACCCGACCATAATGAGCAGTTCTTC.